A single T cell receptor (beta chain) is shown here with its context. Its matching antigen is unknown. This specimen belongs to a study of T cell repertoires in cytomegalovirus infection. Background on the study: Use of recently identified HLA-C-restricted and well-studied HLA-B-restricted CMV epitopes was part of the study. Whole-study findings and limits: HLA-C-restricted CMV-specific TCR beta clonotypes were dominant in the ex vivo response.

The CDR3 contains 14 residues. Trimming stripped 4 bases from V and 1 base from J, with 10 bases between. Per the germline V gene, CDR1 is MNHEY and CDR2 is SVGEGT. TCRdb reprocessed the reads via MiXCR and lists one record per CDR3 protein. The sample contains 650,000 to 900,000 distinct CDR3 sequences, 32% of which appear only once. The genes are TRBV6-2 or TRBV6-3 and TRBJ1-1; D call uncertain. The material was cultured CD8+ T cells from PBMCs, obtained from culture after CMV antigen stimulation. The receptor was derived from a human donor in good health (CMV status not recorded). Some clones in this sample may be carry-over from other donors' samples. The CDR3 nucleotides read TGTGCCAGCAGTTCGACTCGCTCGAACACTGAAGCTTTCTTT. Protein: CASSSTRSNTEAFF.